This T cell receptor (beta chain) was recovered during a study of cytomegalovirus exposure and HLA in healthy donors. Points from the study as a whole: Cytomegalovirus association was assigned to approximately 160 TCR beta chains.

As regards this clone: Its antigen is still unknown.

Both 60 Vbeta primers and 13 Jbeta primers went into the PCR. Clones were sequenced by immunoSEQ multiplex PCR, and TCRdb holds only the in-frame ones, with some missing. The sample has over 150,000 clones; 80% to 85% are singletons. The CDR3 has 17 residues. The chain uses TRBV21-1 and TRBJ1-2; the table's D call, TRBD1, was not checked against the DNA. TRBV21-1 is tagged as a pseudogene. Sequenced material: PBMCs. The clonotype was recovered from a male donor in good health and CMV-seropositive. The CDR3 sequence: CASSSVWGNLFNYGYTF. The CDR3 DNA reads TGTGCCAGCAGCTCGGTGTGGGGCAACCTATTTAACTATGGCTACACCTTC.